Presented here are 12 T cell receptor beta chains from one specimen sequenced in a study of regulatory T cells in long-lasting Graves disease. Relying on iRepertoire HTBI primers and Arm-PCR of CDR3 regions, the team built TCR beta libraries. TCRdb re-called the multiplex PCR reads with MiXCR, one entry per CDR3 protein. The data contain over 450,000 distinct CDR3 sequences, roughly 21% of them seen just once; the ten biggest clones take up roughly 7%. Time point given: persistent/refractory GD, antithyroid drugs over 5 years with positive TRAb. Researchers made the TCR library from RNA that was extracted from PBMCs. This sample comprised peripheral blood mononuclear cells (PBMCs), obtained when the disease was refractory, from a patient treated with antithyroid drugs. Source of these receptors: a female donor with Graves disease.

The chain links TRBV6-1 to TRBJ1-1, with D perhaps TRBD1 (5 bases). Germline V gives CDR1 MNHNS, CDR2 SASEGT. V was cut by 6 bases and J by 0 bases, with 17 bases left in between. CDR3 length equals 16 residues. Here the CDR3 reads CASRDYDGGMNTEAFF. The CDR3 nucleotides read TGTGCCAGCAGGGACTATGACGGGGGGATGAACACTGAAGCTTTCTTT.

This clonotype was seen many times. The chain joins TRBV6-1 to TRBJ2-5; either TRBD1 or TRBD2 may fit D (5 bases each). This CDR3 contains 14 residues. The germline V and J ends were trimmed by 5 bases and 5 bases, with 15 bases remaining between them. Germline values: CDR1 MNHNS, CDR2 SASEGT. The CDR3 reads CASSPRLGEETQYF. CDR3 DNA: TGTGCCAGCAGTCCCCGATTAGGGGAGGAGACCCAGTACTTC.

There are many counts of this clonotype. The rearrangement joins TRBV12-3 or TRBV12-4 to TRBJ2-2; the match to TRBD2 covers 8 bases. V was clipped by 5 bases and J by 5 bases; unmatched bases: 4. CDR3 length: 14 residues. CDR3 DNA: TGTGCCAGCAGTGCGGTAGCGGGGACCGGGGAGCTGTTTTTT. Translated, it gives CASSAVAGTGELFF.

This clonotype came up a few times. The V and J genes are TRBV20-1 and TRBJ2-5; no clear D. Germline CDR1 is DFQATT and CDR2 is SNEGSKA (reference sequence). This CDR3 has 13 residues. Trimming removed 6 bases from V and 3 bases from J, with 14 bases in between. In nucleotides, the CDR3 is TGCAGTGCGGAAGTTAGAGTCGAAGAGACCCAGTACTTC. Translated, it gives CSAEVRVEETQYF.

This clonotype was counted only a few times. With a much larger clone just one base away, this may be a read error. Here the CDR3 omits its conserved ending phenylalanine or tryptophan, so a read error is the likely source. The chain joins TRBV28 to TRBJ1-1; tentative D call: TRBD1 (5 bases). Trimming shortened V by 7 bases and J by 7 bases, and 19 bases separated the two germline ends. Germline CDR1 MDHEN, CDR2 SYDVKM. The CDR3 sequence is 14 residues long. In DNA form, the CDR3 reads TGTGCCAGCAACGAGAAAGCGGGGGAAGGTGAAGCTTTCCTT. Its translation is CASNEKAGEGEAFL.

This clonotype was picked up many times. The V call is TRBV7-9, the J call TRBJ2-5; 10 bases align to TRBD2. V shed 0 bases and J 1 base; nucleotides not matched to a gene: 2. Looked up from germline, CDR1 is SEHNR and CDR2 is FQNEAQ (reference sequence). The CDR3 extends over 16 amino acids. For the CDR3, the DNA is TGTGCCAGCAGCTTAGCGGCTAGCGGGAGCCAAGAGACCCAGTACTTC. It codes for CASSLAASGSQETQYF.

The J gene is TRBJ2-7, the V gene TRBV7-2; TRBD1 aligns across 11 bases. The germline V gene has CDR1 SGHTA and CDR2 FQGNSA. The V segment lost 4 bases and the J segment 5 bases; nucleotides outside the gene matches: 10. This CDR3 spans 16 amino acids. CDR3 sequence (DNA): TGTGCCAGCAGCTCACACGCGGACAGGGGGCTCCACGAGCAGTACTTC. Its protein product is CASSSHADRGLHEQYF.

This clonotype was observed many times. The gene calls are TRBV12-5 and TRBJ1-1; D uncertain. The V and J ends lost 0 bases and 4 bases respectively, with 15 bases between them. Germline-derived CDR1 and CDR2 are LGHNT and FRNRAP. The CDR3 sequence is 16 residues long. CDR3 residues: CASGLVGPEGSTEAFF. The CDR3 nucleotides are TGTGCTAGTGGTTTGGTAGGTCCCGAGGGTAGCACTGAAGCTTTCTTT.

A few counts support this clonotype. The chain employs TRBV7-2 and TRBJ1-1; TRBD1 might be the D (5 bases). The CDR3 is 14 amino acids. The germline V gene has CDR1 SGHTA and CDR2 FQGNSA. Trimming took 5 bases from V and 5 from J, leaving 15 bases between them. The CDR3 nucleotides read TGTGCCAGCAGCGCCGGGACCCAGTGGACTGAAGCTTTCTTT. It encodes CASSAGTQWTEAFF.

This clonotype came up many times. The chain couples TRBV2 to TRBJ2-3, with D perhaps matching TRBD1 (8 bases). CDR3 length: 17 residues. Per the germline V gene, CDR1 is SNHLY and CDR2 is FYNNEI. The germline V and J ends were trimmed by 6 bases and 1 base, with 20 bases remaining between them. The CDR3 nucleotides read TGTGCCAGCAGCTGGGACAGGACGGGAGGTCGCACAGATACGCAGTATTTT. Translation gives CASSWDRTGGRTDTQYF. The variable domain in full, completed from reference TRBV2 and TRBJ2-3, reads EPEVTQTPSHQVTQMGQEVILRCVPISNHLYFYWYRQILGQKVEFLVSFYNNEISEKSEIFDDQFSVERPDGSNFTLKIRSTKLEDSAMYFCASSWDRTGGRTDTQYFGPGTRLTVL.

The chain joins TRBV30 to TRBJ2-5, with D perhaps TRBD2 (7 bases). There are 16 residues in the CDR3. Germline CDR1 and CDR2: GTSNPN and SVGIG (reference sequence). The V end was cut by 1 base, the J end by 5 bases, with 20 bases between. CDR3 sequence: CAWSGVLSGGKETQYF. CDR3 nucleotide sequence: TGTGCCTGGAGTGGAGTCCTCTCGGGGGGCAAGGAGACCCAGTACTTC.

The chain links TRBV9 to TRBJ2-7; D is possibly TRBD2 (6 bases). Germline-derived CDR1 and CDR2 are SGDLS and YYNGEE. Trimming stripped 2 bases from V and 3 bases from J, with 15 bases between. The CDR3 totals 15 residues. The CDR3 here is CASSVGTRGYYEQYF. The CDR3 coding sequence is TGTGCCAGCAGCGTTGGGACCCGGGGGTACTACGAGCAGTACTTC.